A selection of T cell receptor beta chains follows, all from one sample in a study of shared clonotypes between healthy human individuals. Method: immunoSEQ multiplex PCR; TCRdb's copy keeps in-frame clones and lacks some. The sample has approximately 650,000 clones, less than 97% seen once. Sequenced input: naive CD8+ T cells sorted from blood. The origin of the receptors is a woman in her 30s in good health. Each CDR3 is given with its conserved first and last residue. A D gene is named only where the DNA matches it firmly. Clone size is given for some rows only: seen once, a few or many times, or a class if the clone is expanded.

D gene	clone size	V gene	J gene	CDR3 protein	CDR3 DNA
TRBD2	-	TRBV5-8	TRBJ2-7	CASSLVAGGRYEQYF	TGTGCCAGCAGCTTGGTGGCGGGAGGTCGCTACGAGCAGTACTTC
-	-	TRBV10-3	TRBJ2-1	CAIRQAGPSSYNEQFF	TGTGCCATCAGGCAAGCGGGTCCAAGCTCCTACAATGAGCAGTTCTTC
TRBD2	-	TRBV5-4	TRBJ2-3	CASSLASWTSAPDTQYF	TGTGCCAGCAGCCTCGCCTCATGGACTAGCGCCCCAGATACGCAGTATTTT
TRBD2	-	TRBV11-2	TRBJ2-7	CASSFGASGPSYEQYF	TGTGCCAGCAGCTTTGGGGCTAGCGGGCCCTCCTACGAGCAGTACTTC
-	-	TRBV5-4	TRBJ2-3	CASSLEGAPDTQYF	TGTGCCAGCAGCTTGGAGGGTGCCCCGGATACGCAGTATTTT
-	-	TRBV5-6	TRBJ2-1	CASSSTDYNEQFF	TGTGCCAGCAGCTCGACAGATTACAATGAGCAGTTCTTC
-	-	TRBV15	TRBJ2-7	CATSRDSAGSYEQYF	TGTGCCACCAGCAGAGATTCCGCAGGGAGCTACGAGCAGTACTTC
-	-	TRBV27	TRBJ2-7	CASSSSSYEQYF	TGTGCCAGCAGCTCTAGCTCCTACGAGCAGTACTTC
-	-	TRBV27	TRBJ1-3	CASSPYQGSGGNTIYF	TGTGCCAGCAGTCCCTACCAAGGGAGCGGTGGAAACACCATATATTTT
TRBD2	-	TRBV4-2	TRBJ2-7	CASSQDLPTSGYTYEQYF	TGTGCCAGCAGCCAAGACCTCCCAACTAGCGGTTACACCTACGAGCAGTACTTC
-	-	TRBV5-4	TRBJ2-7	CASSLDTDNEQYF	TGTGCCAGCAGCTTGGACACGGATAATGAGCAGTACTTC
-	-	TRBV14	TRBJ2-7	CASSPLPPDPGTYEQYF	TGTGCCAGCAGCCCCCTTCCACCCGATCCCGGTACCTACGAGCAGTACTTC
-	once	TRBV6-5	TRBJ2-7	CASSADSYEQYF	TGTGCCAGCAGTGCCGATTCCTACGAGCAGTACTTC
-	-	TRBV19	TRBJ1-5	CASGGGISNQPQHF	TGTGCCAGTGGCGGGGGGATTAGCAATCAGCCCCAGCATTTT
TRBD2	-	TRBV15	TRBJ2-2	CATSRGLALAGELFF	TGTGCCACCAGCAGGGGACTAGCGTTAGCCGGGGAGCTGTTTTTT
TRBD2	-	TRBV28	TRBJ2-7	CASSLGGEGYEQYF	TGTGCCAGCAGTTTAGGCGGGGAGGGCTACGAGCAGTACTTC
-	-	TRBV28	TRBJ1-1	CASSLLLTDGDHTEAFF	TGTGCCAGCAGTTTACTACTAACGGACGGAGACCACACTGAAGCTTTCTTT
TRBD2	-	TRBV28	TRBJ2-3	CASSLPTSDSTDTQYF	TGTGCCAGCAGTTTACCGACTAGCGATAGCACAGATACGCAGTATTTT
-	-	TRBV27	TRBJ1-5	CASSLSGGGNQPQHF	TGTGCCAGCAGTTTATCCGGTGGCGGCAATCAGCCCCAGCATTTT
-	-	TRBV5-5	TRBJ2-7	CASSLGRSYEQYF	TGTGCCAGCAGCTTGGGACGCTCCTACGAGCAGTACTTC
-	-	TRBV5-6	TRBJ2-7	CASSSTGSVYEQYF	TGTGCCAGCAGCTCTACCGGGTCCGTCTACGAGCAGTACTTC
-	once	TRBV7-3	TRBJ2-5	CASSPSGWSSETQYF	TGTGCCAGCAGCCCCTCGGGCTGGAGTTCGGAGACCCAGTACTTC